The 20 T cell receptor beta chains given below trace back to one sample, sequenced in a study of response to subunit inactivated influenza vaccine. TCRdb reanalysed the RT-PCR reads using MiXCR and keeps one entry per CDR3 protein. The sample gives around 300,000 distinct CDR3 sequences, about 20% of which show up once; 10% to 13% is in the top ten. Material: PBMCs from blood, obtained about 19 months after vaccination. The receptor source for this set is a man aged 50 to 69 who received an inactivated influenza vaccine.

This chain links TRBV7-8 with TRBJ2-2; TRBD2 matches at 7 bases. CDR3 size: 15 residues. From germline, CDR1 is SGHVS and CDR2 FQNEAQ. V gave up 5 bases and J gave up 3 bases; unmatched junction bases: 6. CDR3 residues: CASSDSGFDTGELFF. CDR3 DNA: TGTGCCAGCAGCGATAGCGGGTTCGACACCGGGGAGCTGTTTTTT.

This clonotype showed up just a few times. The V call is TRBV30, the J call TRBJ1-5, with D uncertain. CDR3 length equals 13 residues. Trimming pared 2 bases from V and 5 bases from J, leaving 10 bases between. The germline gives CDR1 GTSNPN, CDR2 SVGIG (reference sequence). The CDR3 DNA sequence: TGTGCCTGGAGTTTGTCGGCGGATCAGCCCCAGCATTTT. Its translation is CAWSLSADQPQHF. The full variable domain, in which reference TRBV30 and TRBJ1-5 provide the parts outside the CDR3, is SQTIHQWPATLVQPVGSPLSLECTVEGTSNPNLYWYRQAAGRGLQLLFYSVGIGQISSEVPQNLSASRPQDRQFILSSKKLLLSDSGFYLCAWSLSADQPQHFGDGTRLSIL.

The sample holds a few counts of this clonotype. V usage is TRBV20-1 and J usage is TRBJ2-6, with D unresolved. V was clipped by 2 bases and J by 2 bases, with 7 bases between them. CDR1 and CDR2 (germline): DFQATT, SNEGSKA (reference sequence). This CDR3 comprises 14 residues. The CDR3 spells CSARPRTGANVLTF. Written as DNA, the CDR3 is TGCAGTGCTAGACCGAGGACTGGGGCCAACGTCCTGACTTTC.

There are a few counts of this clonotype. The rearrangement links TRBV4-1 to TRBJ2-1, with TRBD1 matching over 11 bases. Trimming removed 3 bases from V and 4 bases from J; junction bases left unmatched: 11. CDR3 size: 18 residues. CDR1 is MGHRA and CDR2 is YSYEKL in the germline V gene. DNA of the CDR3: TGCGCCAGCAGCCACAACCCCTTCCGGGACAGGGGGTACAATGAGCAGTTCTTC. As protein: CASSHNPFRDRGYNEQFF.

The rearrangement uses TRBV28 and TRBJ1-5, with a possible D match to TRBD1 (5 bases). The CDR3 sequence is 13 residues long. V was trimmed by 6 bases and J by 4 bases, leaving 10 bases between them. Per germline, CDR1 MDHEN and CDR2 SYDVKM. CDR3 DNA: TGTGCCAGCAGGGGGGACCTGAATCAGCCCCAGCATTTT. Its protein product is CASRGDLNQPQHF.

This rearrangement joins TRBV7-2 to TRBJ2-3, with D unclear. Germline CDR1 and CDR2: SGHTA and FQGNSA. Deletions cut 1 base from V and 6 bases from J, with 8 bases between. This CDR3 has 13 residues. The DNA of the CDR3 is TGTGCCAGCAGCTTAGACCGTCGGGATACGCAGTATTTT. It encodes CASSLDRRDTQYF.

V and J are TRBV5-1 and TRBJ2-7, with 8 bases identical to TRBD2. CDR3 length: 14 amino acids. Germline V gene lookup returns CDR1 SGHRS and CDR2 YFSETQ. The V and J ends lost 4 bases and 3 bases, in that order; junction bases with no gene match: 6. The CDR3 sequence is CASSLERGNYEQYF. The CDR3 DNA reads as TGCGCCAGCAGCCTCGAGCGGGGGAACTACGAGCAGTACTTC.

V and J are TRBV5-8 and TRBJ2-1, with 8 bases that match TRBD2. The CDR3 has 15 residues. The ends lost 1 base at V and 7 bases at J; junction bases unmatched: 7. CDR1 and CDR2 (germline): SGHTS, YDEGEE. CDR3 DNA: TGTGCCAGCAGCTTGAGCGGGAGCTGGCGGAATGAGCAGTTCTTC. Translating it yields CASSLSGSWRNEQFF. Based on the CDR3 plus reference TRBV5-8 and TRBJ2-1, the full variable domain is EAGVTQSPTHLIKTRGQQATLRCSPISGHTSVYWYQQALGLGLQFLLWYDEGEERNRGNFPPRFSGRQFPNYSSELNVNALELEDSALYLCASSLSGSWRNEQFFGPGTRLTVL.

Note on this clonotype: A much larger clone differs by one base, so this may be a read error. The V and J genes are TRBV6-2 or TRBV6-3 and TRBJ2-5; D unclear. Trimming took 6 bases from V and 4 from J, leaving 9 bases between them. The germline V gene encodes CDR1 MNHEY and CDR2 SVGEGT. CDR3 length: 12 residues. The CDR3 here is CASRYIGETQYF. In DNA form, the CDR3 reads TGTGCCAGCAGATACATCGGAGAGACCCAGTACTTC.

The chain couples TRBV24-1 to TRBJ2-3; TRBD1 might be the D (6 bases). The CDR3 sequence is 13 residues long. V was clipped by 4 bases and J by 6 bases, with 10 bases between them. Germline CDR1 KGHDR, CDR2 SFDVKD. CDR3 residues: CATSDGQLDTQYF. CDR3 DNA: TGTGCCACCAGTGACGGACAGTTGGATACGCAGTATTTT.

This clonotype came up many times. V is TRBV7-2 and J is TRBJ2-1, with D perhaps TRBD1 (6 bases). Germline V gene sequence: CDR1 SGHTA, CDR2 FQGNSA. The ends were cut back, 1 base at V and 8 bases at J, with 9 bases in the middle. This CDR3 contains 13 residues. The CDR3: CASSLDRVDEQFF. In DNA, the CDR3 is TGTGCCAGCAGCTTAGACAGGGTGGATGAGCAGTTCTTC.

CDR3: CASSLSFGSVAFF. The CDR3 DNA reads as TGTGCCAGCAGTTTATCGTTCGGGTCGGTGGCTTTCTTT. This rearrangement joins TRBV27 to TRBJ1-1, with unresolved D. CDR1 and CDR2 (germline): MNHEY, SMNVEV (reference sequence). The V end was cut by 0 bases, the J end by 11 bases, with 13 bases between. This CDR3 region has 13 residues.

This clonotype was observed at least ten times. CDR3 in DNA: TGTGCCAGCAGTCCCTCAACAGGGGCGGACACTGAAGCTTTCTTT. This codes for CASSPSTGADTEAFF. The gene calls are TRBV12-3 or TRBV12-4 and TRBJ1-1, with 7 bases lining up with TRBD1. This CDR3 is 15 amino acids long. Trimming cost V 5 bases and J 3 bases; bases outside gene matches: 9.

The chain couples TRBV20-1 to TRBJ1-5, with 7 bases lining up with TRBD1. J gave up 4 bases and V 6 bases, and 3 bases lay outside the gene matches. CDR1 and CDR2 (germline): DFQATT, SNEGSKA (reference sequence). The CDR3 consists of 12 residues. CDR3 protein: CSAKDRNQPQHF. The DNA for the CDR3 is TGCAGTGCCAAGGACAGGAATCAGCCCCAGCATTTT.

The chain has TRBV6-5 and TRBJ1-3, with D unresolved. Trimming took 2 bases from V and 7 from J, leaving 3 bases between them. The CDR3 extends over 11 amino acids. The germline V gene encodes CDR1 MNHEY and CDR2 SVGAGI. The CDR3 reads CASSYQNTIYF. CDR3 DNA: TGTGCCAGCAGTTACCAGAACACCATATATTTT.

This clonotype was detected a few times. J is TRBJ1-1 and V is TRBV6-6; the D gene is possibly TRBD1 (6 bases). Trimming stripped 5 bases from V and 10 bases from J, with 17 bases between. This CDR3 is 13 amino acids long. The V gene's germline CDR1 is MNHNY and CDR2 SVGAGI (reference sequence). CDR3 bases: TGTGCCAGCAGTACCCGACAGGTCCATAGAGCTTTCTTT. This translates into CASSTRQVHRAFF.

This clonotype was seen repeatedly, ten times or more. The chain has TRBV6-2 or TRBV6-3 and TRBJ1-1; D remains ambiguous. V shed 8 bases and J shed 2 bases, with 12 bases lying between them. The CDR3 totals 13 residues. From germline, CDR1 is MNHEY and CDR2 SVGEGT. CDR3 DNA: TGTGCCAGCTCCTCCTCGGGAAACACTGAAGCTTTCTTT. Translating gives CASSSSGNTEAFF.

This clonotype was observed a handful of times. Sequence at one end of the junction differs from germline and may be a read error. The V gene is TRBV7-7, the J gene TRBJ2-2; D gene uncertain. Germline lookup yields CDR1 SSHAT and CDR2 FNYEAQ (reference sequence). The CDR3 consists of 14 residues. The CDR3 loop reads CASSLGPGTGELFF. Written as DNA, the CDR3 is TGTGCTAGCAGCCTAGGTCCCGGCACCGGGGAGCTGTTTTTT.

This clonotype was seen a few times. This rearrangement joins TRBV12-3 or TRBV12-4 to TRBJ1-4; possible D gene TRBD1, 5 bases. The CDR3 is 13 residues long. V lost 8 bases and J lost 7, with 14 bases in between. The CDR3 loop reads CASSRTIGEKLFF. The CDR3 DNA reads TGTGCCAGCTCCCGGACAATTGGTGAAAAACTGTTTTTT.

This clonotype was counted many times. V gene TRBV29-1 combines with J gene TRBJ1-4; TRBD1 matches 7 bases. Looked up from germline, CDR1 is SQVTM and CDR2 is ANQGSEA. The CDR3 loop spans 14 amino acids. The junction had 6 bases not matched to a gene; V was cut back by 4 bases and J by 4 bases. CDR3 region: CSVGGQARNEKLFF. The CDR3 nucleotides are TGCAGCGTTGGTGGACAGGCTCGTAATGAAAAACTGTTTTTT.